This TCR beta chain comes out of a study of PD-1 blockade in classical Hodgkin lymphoma. Overall study results and limits: Reported baseline diversity: healthy donors highest, relapsed/refractory patients lowest.

The CDR3 loop spans 17 amino acids. The V gene end was trimmed by 3 bases and the J gene end by 5 bases; junction bases not matched to a gene: 15. Germline values: CDR1 SQVTM, CDR2 ANQGSEA. Here immunoSEQ multiplex PCR was the method, and the copy in TCRdb shows in-frame clones only, minus some. The sample records around 27,000 clones, roughly nine tenths being singletons. Time point: newly diagnosed, previously untreated cHL patient sample. Serving as comparison were PBMCs from newly diagnosed, untreated classical Hodgkin lymphoma, which were sequenced alongside the relapsed/refractory trial patients. With respect to this clone: The antigen is unknown.

This TCR was recovered from a human donor with classical Hodgkin lymphoma. This rearrangement joins TRBV29-1 to TRBJ2-5, with 10 nucleotides matching TRBD1. Sequenced: peripheral blood mononuclear cells (PBMCs). The CDR3 nucleotides read TGCAGCGTTGACAGGATAGTTGGGACAGGGGAATCTGAGACCCAGTACTTC. Protein sequence: CSVDRIVGTGESETQYF.